Shown below are 13 T cell receptor beta chains from a single sample sequenced in a study of early T cells in non-severe SARS-CoV-2 infection. TCRdb ran MiXCR on the 5' RACE reads and lists one entry per CDR3 protein. The data contain 50,000 to 70,000 distinct CDR3 sequences, around 8.9% of them singletons. Sample: whole blood. The source of these receptors is an adult who was a healthcare worker with PCR-confirmed SARS-CoV-2 infection or an uninfected control (not recorded which).

This clonotype was detected many times. J is TRBJ1-6 and V is TRBV28; no clear D. Trimming took 6 bases from V and 0 from J, leaving 9 bases between them. CDR1 is MDHEN, CDR2 SYDVKM, per germline. This CDR3 contains 15 residues. The CDR3 DNA sequence: TGTGCCAGCAGCCGATTGAGCTCCTATAATTCACCCCTCCACTTT. Protein: CASSRLSSYNSPLHF.

This clonotype occurred many times. The chain joins TRBV11-1 to TRBJ2-3; D is unresolved. V was cut by 3 bases and J by 2 bases, with 9 bases left in between. The CDR3 length is 14 residues. The germline CDR1 and CDR2 sequences are SGHAT and FQDESV (reference sequence). The CDR3 DNA is TGTGCCAGCAGCTTTTCAGACTCCACAGATACGCAGTATTTT. Protein sequence: CASSFSDSTDTQYF.

At least ten counts were recorded for this clonotype. The chain uses TRBV7-9 and TRBJ2-3; a possible D gene is TRBD2 (5 bases). Trimming shortened V by 3 bases and J by 0 bases, and 10 bases separated the two germline ends. Per germline, CDR1 SEHNR and CDR2 FQNEAQ (reference sequence). The CDR3 spans 15 residues. The CDR3 sequence: CASSFHGGSTDTQYF. For the CDR3, the DNA is TGTGCCAGCAGCTTCCACGGCGGGAGCACAGATACGCAGTATTTT. Combining the CDR3 with reference TRBV7-9 and TRBJ2-3 gives the whole variable domain DTGVSQNPRHKITKRGQNVTFRCDPISEHNRLYWYRQTLGQGPEFLTYFQNEAQLEKSRLLSDRFSAERPKGSFSTLEIQRTEQGDSAMYLCASSFHGGSTDTQYFGPGTRLTVL.

At least ten counts were recorded for this clonotype. The chain uses TRBV7-2 and TRBJ2-1, with 7 bases lining up with TRBD2. Per the germline V gene, CDR1 is SGHTA and CDR2 is FQGNSA. This CDR3 contains 11 residues. Losses at the gene ends were 3 bases for V and 11 bases for J; bases not matched to a gene: 1. The chain's CDR3 is CASSLGTKQFF. As DNA, the CDR3 is TGTGCCAGCAGCTTGGGGACTAAGCAGTTCTTC.

This clonotype was counted many times. J is TRBJ1-1 and V is TRBV2; no reliable D call. V was pared by 1 base and J by 1 base, with 4 bases between. Germline loops: CDR1 SNHLY, CDR2 FYNNEI. The CDR3 is made up of 13 amino acids. CDR3 bases: TGTGCCAGCAGTGAAGGCAAGAACACTGAAGCTTTCTTT. Translating it yields CASSEGKNTEAFF.

V is TRBV12-3 or TRBV12-4 and J is TRBJ2-7, with 7 bases that match TRBD2. The CDR3 is 11 residues long. The CDR3 loop is CASGPSYEQYF. CDR3 DNA sequence: TGTGCTAGCGGGCCTTCCTACGAGCAGTACTTC.

CDR3 sequence: CSVGLMGGQYQETQYF. As DNA, the CDR3 is TGCAGCGTGGGGCTGATGGGGGGACAGTACCAAGAGACCCAGTACTTC. The chain employs TRBV29-1 and TRBJ2-5, with TRBD1 as a possible D gene (7 bases). The V end lost 6 bases, the J end lost 0 bases, and 20 bases lay between the germline ends. This CDR3 spans 16 amino acids. Germline V gene data show CDR1 as SQVTM and CDR2 as ANQGSEA.

In this sample, this clonotype turned up many times. This rearrangement joins TRBV12-3 or TRBV12-4 to TRBJ2-5, with 8 nucleotides matching TRBD2. The CDR3 extends over 17 amino acids. V dropped 7 bases and J dropped 3; count of bases not matched to a gene: 16. As DNA, the CDR3 is TGTGCCAGCAATAGAGAGCTACTAGCGGTAAATAAAGAGACCCAGTACTTC. Its translation is CASNRELLAVNKETQYF.

The chain combines TRBV5-4 with TRBJ1-4; D is uncertain. Germline V gene sequence: CDR1 SGHNT, CDR2 YYREEE (reference sequence). V was pared by 0 bases and J by 5 bases, with 5 bases between. The CDR3 is 13 residues long. The CDR3 DNA follows: TGTGCCAGCAGCTTGGAACAGAATGAAAAACTGTTTTTT. It is translated as CASSLEQNEKLFF.

The chain carries TRBV25-1 and TRBJ2-7; 11 bases are shared with TRBD1. The CDR3 loop spans 13 amino acids. The germline V gene has CDR1 MGHDK and CDR2 SYGVNS. V shed 8 bases, J shed 4 bases, and the junction held 4 bases outside the gene matches. CDR3 residues: CASLGQGAYEQYF. The CDR3 region has the DNA TGTGCCAGCCTCGGACAGGGGGCTTACGAGCAGTACTTC.

This clonotype was found many times. The rearrangement links TRBV28 to TRBJ1-1; D remains ambiguous. Per the germline V gene, CDR1 is MDHEN and CDR2 is SYDVKM. The CDR3 runs 14 residues. Trimming pared 2 bases from V and 1 base from J, leaving 8 bases between. In DNA, the CDR3 is TGTGCCAGCAGTTTAGTACAGAAGAACACTGAAGCTTTCTTT. Protein sequence: CASSLVQKNTEAFF.

This clonotype was seen repeatedly, ten times or more. The chain employs TRBV28 and TRBJ2-1; 7 bases map to TRBD1. The V and J ends lost 6 bases and 3 bases, in that order; junction bases with no gene match: 8. The CDR3 length is 15 residues. CDR1 MDHEN and CDR2 SYDVKM come from the germline V gene. The CDR3 region is CASRDDRASYNEQFF. In DNA form, the CDR3 reads TGTGCCAGCAGAGATGACAGGGCTAGCTACAATGAGCAGTTCTTC.

This clonotype has only a few counts. The rearrangement links TRBV29-1 to TRBJ2-7; 8 nucleotides agree with TRBD2. The CDR3 consists of 12 residues. CDR1 and CDR2 from the germline V gene are SQVTM and ANQGSEA. V shed 5 bases and J 9 bases; nucleotides not matched to a gene: 9. The CDR3 here is CSVFREGVGQYF. The CDR3 DNA reads as TGCAGCGTTTTCCGGGAGGGGGTCGGGCAGTACTTC.